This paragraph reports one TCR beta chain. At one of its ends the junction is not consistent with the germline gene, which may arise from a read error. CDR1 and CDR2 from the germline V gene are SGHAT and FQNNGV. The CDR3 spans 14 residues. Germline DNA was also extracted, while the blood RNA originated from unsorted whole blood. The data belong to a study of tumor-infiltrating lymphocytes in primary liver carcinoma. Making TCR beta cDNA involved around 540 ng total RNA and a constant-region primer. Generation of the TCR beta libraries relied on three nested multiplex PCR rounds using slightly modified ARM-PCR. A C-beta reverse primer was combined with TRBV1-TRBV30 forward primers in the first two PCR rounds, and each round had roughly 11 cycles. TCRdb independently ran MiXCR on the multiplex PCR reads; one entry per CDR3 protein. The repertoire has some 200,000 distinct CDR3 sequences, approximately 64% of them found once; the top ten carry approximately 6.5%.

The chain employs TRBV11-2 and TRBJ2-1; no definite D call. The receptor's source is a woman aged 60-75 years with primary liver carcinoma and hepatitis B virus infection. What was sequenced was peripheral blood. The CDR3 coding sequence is TGTGCCATCAGCTTAAATGGGAACCGCAACGAGCAGTTCTTC. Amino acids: CAISLNGNRNEQFF.